A selection of T cell receptor beta chains follows, all from one sample in a study of Ad26.COV2.S vaccination and SARS-CoV-2 variants. The method was immunoSEQ multiplex PCR; TCRdb's version includes in-frame clones alone and lacks a portion of them. This table holds around 300,000 clones, approximately 86% found once. The sequencing used peripheral blood, collected in a trial of Ad26.COV2.S vaccine versus placebo. All receptors derive from a person between 18 and 59 years old who received the Ad26.COV2.S COVID-19 vaccine or a placebo. Both conserved end residues are part of each CDR3. The order of the fields is CDR3 length, clone size, V gene, D gene, J gene, CDR3 DNA, CDR3 protein. A D gene is named only where the DNA matches it firmly. The size entry is marked missing in some rows and otherwise reads once, few, many or a size class.

15	.	TRBV2	.	TRBJ2-2	TGTGCCAGCAGTGAGTACAGGAAGAACACCGGGGAGCTGTTTTTT	CASSEYRKNTGELFF
15	.	TRBV9	TRBD2	TRBJ2-1	TGTGCCAGCAGCGAGGGCGGGAGCTCCTACAATGAGCAGTTCTTC	CASSEGGSSYNEQFF
13	.	TRBV5-5	.	TRBJ1-1	TGTGCCAGCAGCTTGGTGGACACCCGAATTCTTTTCTTT	CASSLVDTRILFF
15	.	TRBV19	TRBD2	TRBJ2-1	TGTGCCAGTAAACTACTAGCGGGGGGGCCGAATGAGCAGTTCTTC	CASKLLAGGPNEQFF
15	.	TRBV11-3	TRBD2	TRBJ2-7	TGTGCCAGCAGCCAGCGACTAGCGGGAGGCGAGGAGCAGTACTTC	CASSQRLAGGEEQYF
13	.	TRBV19	.	TRBJ1-2	TGTGCCAGTAGTCAAGAGGGCGTCTATGGCTACACCTTC	CASSQEGVYGYTF
12	.	TRBV9	.	TRBJ2-7	TGTGCCAGCAGCGGTGTCTCCTACGAGCAGTACTTC	CASSGVSYEQYF
14	.	TRBV15	.	TRBJ1-5	TGTGCCACCAGCAGAGCTGGGGGCTTTCAGCCCCAGCATTTT	CATSRAGGFQPQHF
17	.	TRBV28	TRBD1	TRBJ1-2	TGTGCCAGCAGTCCGAATCCGGGACAGGGACAAAACTATGGCTACACCTTC	CASSPNPGQGQNYGYTF
14	.	TRBV10-3	.	TRBJ2-7	TGTGCCATCAGTAGGGGGACCGTAGGTTACGAGCAGTACTTC	CAISRGTVGYEQYF
16	.	TRBV2	.	TRBJ1-4	TGTGCCAGCAGTGAATACACCCTGGACGCTAATGAAAAACTGTTTTTT	CASSEYTLDANEKLFF
16	.	TRBV10-3	.	TRBJ2-1	TGTGCCATCAGTGAGTCAGGGGACTTACCCTACAATGAGCAGTTCTTC	CAISESGDLPYNEQFF
14	.	TRBV27	TRBD2	TRBJ2-1	TGTGCCAGCAGTCCTCGACCTAGCGGGAGTGAACAGTTCTTC	CASSPRPSGSEQFF
14	.	TRBV2	.	TRBJ1-1	TGTGCCAGCGGTGAGTCCGGGAGGGACACTGAAGCTTTCTTT	CASGESGRDTEAFF
12	.	TRBV7-2	.	TRBJ2-3	TGTGCCAGCAGCTTAGTACGGGGCCCGCCGCGGTTT	CASSLVRGPPRF
13	.	TRBV19	.	TRBJ1-1	TGTGCCAGTAGTCCTTTCATGAACACTGAAGCTTTCTTT	CASSPFMNTEAFF
13	.	TRBV6-6	.	TRBJ1-1	TGTGCCAGCAGGAGAGGGGAGTACACTGAAGCTTTCTTT	CASRRGEYTEAFF
15	.	TRBV4-1	TRBD1	TRBJ1-4	TGCGCCAGCAGCCTCCGACAGGGCTTATATGAAAAACTGTTTTTT	CASSLRQGLYEKLFF
17	few	TRBV6-2/TRBV6-3	.	TRBJ1-4	TGTGCCAGCAGTTACTCGGTTCCGGGCCCAGGGGAAGAAAAACTGTTTTTT	CASSYSVPGPGEEKLFF
12	.	TRBV12-3/TRBV12-4	.	TRBJ1-1	TGTGCCAGCAGCTACCAAACGCGGAAAGCTTTCTTT	CASSYQTRKAFF
15	.	TRBV11-3	TRBD2	TRBJ2-1	TGTGCCAGCAGCTTTAGCGGGAGTGCCTACAATGAGCAGTTCTTC	CASSFSGSAYNEQFF
12	.	TRBV30	.	TRBJ1-2	TGTGCCTGGAGTTTCCAGGGTAGCGGCTACACCTTC	CAWSFQGSGYTF
13	.	TRBV3-1/TRBV3-2	.	TRBJ2-5	TGTGCCAGCAGCCCAGGTGGTGTTGAGACCCAGTACTTC	CASSPGGVETQYF
13	.	TRBV18	.	TRBJ1-5	TGTGCCAGCTCACGAGGGCAGGATCAGCCCCAGCATTTT	CASSRGQDQPQHF
14	.	TRBV7-9	TRBD1	TRBJ2-7	TGTGCCAGCAGTAGCAGGGACAGGGTTGACGAGCAGTACTTC	CASSSRDRVDEQYF
14	.	TRBV29-1	.	TRBJ2-3	TGCAGCGTTGAAGGCCTAGCGCTGATAGATACGCAGTATTTT	CSVEGLALIDTQYF
13	.	TRBV30	.	TRBJ1-1	TGTGCCTGGAGTGTACCCCCCCAGGATAGTGCTTTCTTT	CAWSVPPQDSAFF
17	.	TRBV9	.	TRBJ1-2	TGTGCCAGCAGCGCCGGAGGTGCGGGGGCGCGGCATGATGGCTACACCTTC	CASSAGGAGARHDGYTF
16	once	TRBV28	TRBD1	TRBJ1-1	TGTGCCAGCGGGCGACTACAGGGGGCGCGAAACACTGAAGCTTTCTTT	CASGRLQGARNTEAFF
14	.	TRBV7-9	.	TRBJ2-2	TGTGCCAGCAGGCCCAGACCGGGGGTCCGGGAGCTGTTTTTT	CASRPRPGVRELFF
13	.	TRBV11-2	.	TRBJ1-4	TGTGCCAGCAGCTTAGCCCAGTATGAAAAACTGTTTTTT	CASSLAQYEKLFF
15	.	TRBV2	.	TRBJ2-7	TGTGCCAGCAGTCTGACAGGCAGTTCCCCCTACGAGCAGTACTTC	CASSLTGSSPYEQYF
15	.	TRBV3-1/TRBV3-2	TRBD2	TRBJ2-1	TGTGCCAGCAGCCATAGCGGGGGGGCCGGATATGAGCAGTTCTTC	CASSHSGGAGYEQFF
15	few	TRBV19	.	TRBJ2-5	TGTGCCAGTTCCCGCGGGGCGGGGACCAAAGAGACCCAGTACTTC	CASSRGAGTKETQYF
16	.	TRBV2	.	TRBJ2-2	TGTGCCAGCACCAAAAATCCCGGGGCGAACACCGGGGAGCTGTTTTTT	CASTKNPGANTGELFF
14	.	TRBV28	.	TRBJ1-4	TGTGCCAGCACTTTTCCGGGCTCAGATGAAAAACTGTTTTTT	CASTFPGSDEKLFF
12	.	TRBV27	.	TRBJ2-7	TGTGCCAGCAGTCCGACAGGTTACGAGCAGTACTTC	CASSPTGYEQYF
16	.	TRBV7-8	TRBD1	TRBJ1-4	TGTGCCAGCAGCTCTCACTTAGGACAGGGGGATGAAAAACTGTTTTTT	CASSSHLGQGDEKLFF
15	once	TRBV7-3	TRBD2	TRBJ2-1	TGTGCCAGCAGCTTAGGTCTAGCGGGGGACAATGAGCAGTTCTTC	CASSLGLAGDNEQFF
15	.	TRBV18	.	TRBJ2-3	TGTGCCAGCTCACCACCGGTACCTAGCACAGATACGCAGTATTTT	CASSPPVPSTDTQYF
15	few	TRBV27	TRBD1	TRBJ2-2	TGTGCCAGCAGTTGGGACAGGCTGGGCACCGGGGAGCTGTTTTTT	CASSWDRLGTGELFF
17	once	TRBV7-2	TRBD2	TRBJ2-1	TGTGCCAGCAGCTTAGAAGGTTTAGCGGGATTCAACAATGAGCAGTTCTTC	CASSLEGLAGFNNEQFF